Given below is one TCR beta chain in context. These data belong to a study of cytomegalovirus exposure and HLA in healthy donors. This PCR relied on a set of 60 Vbeta primers and 13 Jbeta primers. Clones were sequenced by immunoSEQ multiplex PCR, and TCRdb holds only the in-frame ones, with some missing. This sample carries under 150,000 clones, over 65% of them seen once, and the ten largest clones take approximately 2.9%. The TCR sequence derives from a man aged 40-55 years in good health and CMV-seropositive. Sequenced: PBMCs.

The CDR3 DNA reads as TGTGCCAGTAGTCAAGACAGGGACACTGAAGCTTTCTTT. Residues: CASSQDRDTEAFF. This chain links TRBV19 with TRBJ1-1; 7 bases fit TRBD1. Germline V lookup: CDR1 LNHDA, CDR2 SQIVND (reference sequence). The CDR3 consists of 13 residues. Losses at the gene ends were 5 bases for V and 3 bases for J; bases not matched to a gene: 3.